This TCR beta chain emerged from a study of tumor-infiltrating lymphocytes in primary liver carcinoma. Germline DNA was also extracted, and blood RNA was taken from unsorted whole blood. Concerning this clonotype itself: One junction end disagrees with the germline gene, perhaps due to a read error.

Per germline, CDR1 SGHDN and CDR2 FVKESK. The CDR3 runs 12 residues. Making TCR beta cDNA involved approximately 0.5 ug total RNA and a constant-region primer. Slightly modified ARM-PCR with three nested multiplex PCR rounds yielded TCR beta libraries. With TRBV1-TRBV30 forward primers and a C-beta reverse primer, the first two PCR rounds were run for approximately 10 cycles each. TCRdb reprocessed the multiplex PCR reads via MiXCR and lists one record per CDR3 protein. The data hold fewer than 400,000 distinct CDR3 sequences, with roughly two thirds observed a single time. The sample was peripheral blood. The chain carries TRBV14 and TRBJ1-1; maybe TRBD1 (5 bases). This TCR came from a man aged 35 to 55 with primary liver carcinoma and hepatitis B virus infection. This CDR3 reads CTSGLRQSEAFF. The CDR3 bases are TGTACCAGCGGACTACGACAGAGTGAAGCCTTCTTT.